Presented here are 27 T cell receptor beta chains from one specimen sequenced in a study of memory CD4+ T cells and cytomegalovirus serostatus. Single viable CD3+CD4+CD8-CD45RO+ cells were sorted as the memory CD4+ T cells. The method was immunoSEQ multiplex PCR; TCRdb's version includes in-frame clones alone and lacks a portion of them. Of tens of thousands of clones listed, 70% to 80% were seen once; the top ten hold roughly 1.7%. The sequencing sample was made of memory CD4+ T cells from blood. These receptor sequences come from an adult in good health and CMV-seronegative.

The genes are TRBV15 and TRBJ2-3; perhaps TRBD2 as D (6 bases). CDR3 length equals 13 residues. V was pared by 1 base and J by 11 bases, with 13 bases between. Germline values: CDR1 LNHNV, CDR2 YYDKDF (reference sequence). CDR3 DNA sequence: TGTGCCACCAGCAGAGGATCCGGGACTCTGCAGTATTTT. Amino acid sequence: CATSRGSGTLQYF. Complete variable domain (other parts from reference TRBV15 and TRBJ2-3): DAMVIQNPRYQVTQFGKPVTLSCSQTLNHNVMYWYQQKSSQAPKLLFHYYDKDFNNEADTPDNFQSRRPNTSFCFLDIRSPGLGDTAMYLCATSRGSGTLQYFGPGTRLTVL.

This chain links TRBV6-5 with TRBJ2-5; weak D call: TRBD2 (6 bases). V shed 2 bases and J shed 1 base, with 8 bases lying between them. There are 14 residues in the CDR3. The germline V gene has CDR1 MNHEY and CDR2 SVGAGI. CDR3 sequence reads: CASSYRDSQETQYF. In DNA form, the CDR3 reads TGTGCCAGCAGTTACAGGGACTCCCAAGAGACCCAGTACTTC.

The CDR3 DNA follows: TGTGCCTCCACCGGGACTCGGGTCGCTGAAGCTTTCTTT. Translated: CASTGTRVAEAFF. The chain uses TRBV7-8 and TRBJ1-1; D might be TRBD1 (5 bases). Germline CDR1 and CDR2: SGHVS and FQNEAQ. The CDR3 extends over 13 amino acids. The V and J ends lost 11 bases and 6 bases respectively, with 19 bases between them.

The genes are TRBV19 and TRBJ2-5, with 9 nucleotides matching TRBD2. Germline V gene sequence: CDR1 LNHDA, CDR2 SQIVND (reference sequence). The trim removed 5 bases at V and 5 bases at J, leaving 6 bases unmatched. This CDR3 is 14 amino acids long. CDR3 nucleotide sequence: TGTGCCAGTAGTGGTGCTAGCGGGGACGAGACCCAGTACTTC. It specifies CASSGASGDETQYF.

This chain connects TRBV11-2 to TRBJ2-1; the D gene is possibly TRBD1 (5 bases). There are 15 residues in the CDR3. With 5 bases removed from V and 5 bases from J, the gap between germline ends came to 16 bases. The germline CDR1 and CDR2 sequences are SGHAT and FQNNGV. CDR3 protein: CASSPQAAGNNEQFF. DNA for the CDR3: TGTGCCAGCAGCCCGCAGGCGGCAGGGAACAATGAGCAGTTCTTC.

The rearrangement joins TRBV6-1 to TRBJ1-2, with TRBD1 matching 9 bases. This CDR3 is 15 amino acids long. Germline CDR1 and CDR2: MNHNS and SASEGT. Trimming removed 5 bases from V and 4 bases from J; junction bases left unmatched: 8. In DNA, the CDR3 is TGTGCCAGCAGTCAGGGACAGGGCCTCCCCTATGGCTACACCTTC. Amino acids: CASSQGQGLPYGYTF.

J is TRBJ1-1 and V is TRBV7-9, with TRBD1 matching over 7 bases. Germline CDR1 SEHNR, CDR2 FQNEAQ (reference sequence). The CDR3 sequence is 14 residues long. Germline trimming cut 6 bases from V and 5 bases from J; bases unmatched to any gene: 9. CDR3 in DNA: TGTGCCAGCAGTTCTCAGGGGGTGATTACTGAAGCTTTCTTT. This encodes CASSSQGVITEAFF.

The chain has TRBV18 and TRBJ2-5; the D call may be TRBD1 or TRBD2 (5 bases each). The CDR3 is 15 residues long. The germline gives CDR1 KGHSH, CDR2 LQKENI. Deletions cut 2 bases from V and 5 bases from J, with 15 bases between. The CDR3 reads CASSPEGWARETQYF. CDR3 in DNA: TGTGCCAGCTCACCAGAGGGGTGGGCCCGGGAGACCCAGTACTTC.

J is TRBJ2-3 and V is TRBV6-6; D is perhaps TRBD2 (5 bases). The CDR3 is 15 amino acids. Germline V gives CDR1 MNHNY, CDR2 SVGAGI (reference sequence). Trimming removed 2 bases from V and 2 bases from J, with 11 bases in between. CDR3 in amino acids: CASSYGSDFTDTQYF. The CDR3 bases are TGTGCCAGCAGTTACGGGTCGGACTTCACAGATACGCAGTATTTT.

The rearrangement uses TRBV6-6 and TRBJ2-7, with 11 bases matching TRBD1. This CDR3 has 11 residues. Looked up from germline, CDR1 is MNHNY and CDR2 is SVGAGI (reference sequence). CDR3 loop: CASRGQGVLSV. The CDR3, as DNA: TGTGCCAGCAGGGGACAGGGGGTTTTATCTGTC.

The V and J genes are TRBV4-3 and TRBJ2-7; possible D gene TRBD1, 6 bases. Germline CDR1 is LGHNA and CDR2 is YSLEER. V was pared by 2 bases and J by 2 bases, with 13 bases between. CDR3 length: 15 amino acids. This CDR3 is CASSQTTGRAYEQYF. The CDR3 DNA is TGCGCCAGCAGCCAAACGACAGGACGCGCCTACGAGCAGTACTTC.

The V and J genes are TRBV30 and TRBJ2-7, with D possibly matching TRBD1 (5 bases). Germline V lookup: CDR1 GTSNPN, CDR2 SVGIG (reference sequence). Trimming took off 4 bases at V and 2 bases at J, with 15 bases between the two ends. The CDR3 is 14 residues long. The CDR3 spells CAWNIKGVPYEQYF. CDR3 sequence (DNA): TGTGCCTGGAATATTAAAGGGGTCCCCTACGAGCAGTACTTC.

This clone was counted once. This rearrangement joins TRBV7-8 to TRBJ1-5; D might be TRBD1 (5 bases). Germline V gene data show CDR1 as SGHVS and CDR2 as FQNEAQ. The length of the CDR3 is 14 residues. Trimming took 5 bases from V and 4 from J, leaving 12 bases between them. CDR3 region: CASSQGGLNQPQHF. The CDR3 bases are TGTGCCAGCAGCCAGGGTGGTCTAAATCAGCCCCAGCATTTT. Together with reference TRBV7-8 and TRBJ1-5, the CDR3 gives the full variable domain: GAGVSQSPRYKVAKRGQDVALRCDPISGHVSLFWYQQALGQGPEFLTYFQNEAQLDKSGLPSDRFFAERPEGSVSTLKIQRTQQEDSAVYLCASSQGGLNQPQHFGDGTRLSIL.

J is TRBJ1-2 and V is TRBV20-1; D gene uncertain. The CDR3 is 10 amino acids. V was shortened by 0 bases and J by 8 bases, with 4 bases between the two germline ends. Germline values: CDR1 DFQATT, CDR2 SNEGSKA (reference sequence). The CDR3 DNA reads as TGCAGTGCTAGAGATGGGGGCTACACCTTC. Translated: CSARDGGYTF.

The chain has TRBV15 and TRBJ1-2; weak D call: TRBD1 (6 bases). V was pared by 2 bases and J by 1 base, with 11 bases between. Germline V gene data show CDR1 as LNHNV and CDR2 as YYDKDF (reference sequence). The CDR3 has 15 residues. In nucleotides, the CDR3 is TGTGCCACCAGCAGATCCTTGGACAGTAACTATGGCTACACCTTC. It codes for CATSRSLDSNYGYTF.

This CDR3 reads CASLKGGSEKTQYF. CDR3 coding DNA: TGTGCTAGTCTAAAAGGCGGGAGCGAGAAGACCCAGTACTTC. V is TRBV12-5 and J is TRBJ2-5; TRBD2 matches 7 bases. The V gene end was trimmed by 8 bases and the J gene end by 6 bases; junction bases not matched to a gene: 12. CDR1 is LGHNT, CDR2 FRNRAP, per germline. This CDR3 spans 14 amino acids.

This rearrangement joins TRBV7-3 to TRBJ1-1; TRBD1 might be the D (5 bases). From germline, CDR1 is SGHTA and CDR2 FQGTGA. The CDR3 is made up of 15 amino acids. Trimming took 5 bases from V and 6 from J, leaving 19 bases between them. CDR3 loop: CASSPRGTGIPEAFF. The CDR3 DNA sequence: TGTGCCAGCAGCCCCCGGGGCACCGGTATCCCTGAAGCTTTCTTT.

The chain uses TRBV10-3 and TRBJ1-1, with D maybe TRBD1 (6 bases). In germline, CDR1 is ENHRY, CDR2 SYGVKD. Trimming shortened V by 0 bases and J by 5 bases, and 16 bases separated the two germline ends. This CDR3 spans 16 amino acids. CDR3 protein: CAISESIGRGRTEAFF. The CDR3 DNA reads TGTGCCATCAGTGAGTCAATCGGGAGGGGGAGGACTGAAGCTTTCTTT.

The chain is built from TRBV7-2 and TRBJ2-3; 9 bases line up with TRBD2. The CDR3 consists of 15 residues. CDR1 is SGHTA and CDR2 is FQGNSA in the germline V gene. After removal of 8 bases from V and 0 bases from J, the junction contained 6 bases not matched to a gene. CDR3 in amino acids: CASCFSGRSTDTQYF. The CDR3 region has the DNA TGTGCCAGCTGTTTTAGCGGGAGAAGCACAGATACGCAGTATTTT.

This clone was seen only once. The rearrangement links TRBV5-1 to TRBJ1-2, with a tentative D call TRBD1 (5 bases). The CDR3 contains 15 residues. CDR1 and CDR2 from the germline V gene are SGHRS and YFSETQ. Trimming stripped 2 bases from V and 2 bases from J, with 13 bases between. CDR3 DNA: TGCGCCAGCAGCTTAGGGACCGGACGGAACTATGGCTACACCTTC. Translation: CASSLGTGRNYGYTF. Using reference TRBV5-1 and TRBJ1-2 for the parts outside the CDR3, the full variable domain is KAGVTQTPRYLIKTRGQQVTLSCSPISGHRSVSWYQQTPGQGLQFLFEYFSETQRNKGNFPGRFSGRQFSNSRSEMNVSTLELGDSALYLCASSLGTGRNYGYTFGSGTRLTVV.

In its sample, this clone was seen once. This chain connects TRBV20-1 to TRBJ2-3; D ambiguous. Trimming left V 1 base short and J 5 bases short, with 4 bases between. Germline-derived CDR1 and CDR2 are DFQATT and SNEGSKA (reference sequence). CDR3 length equals 11 residues. CDR3 protein: CSARGKDTQYF. The CDR3 region has the DNA TGCAGTGCTAGAGGGAAAGATACGCAGTATTTT.

In this sample, this clone turned up once. The rearrangement joins TRBV7-2 to TRBJ2-3, with D possibly called TRBD1 or TRBD2 (6 bases each). Trimming left V 1 base short and J 4 bases short, with 21 bases between. The germline V gene encodes CDR1 SGHTA and CDR2 FQGNSA. The CDR3 loop spans 18 amino acids. DNA for the CDR3: TGTGCCAGCAGCTTAGATAGGCGAGGAGGGGGATTCGCAGATACGCAGTATTTT. Residues: CASSLDRRGGGFADTQYF.

This clone was seen only a few times. The V and J genes are TRBV10-3 and TRBJ2-1; perhaps TRBD1 as D (5 bases). V lost 3 bases, J lost 6 bases, and 15 bases lay in between. This CDR3 has 15 residues. CDR1 is ENHRY, CDR2 SYGVKD, per germline. The DNA for the CDR3 is TGTGCCATCAGTGACCCGGAAACCCAGGGCAATGAGCAGTTCTTC. Translating gives CAISDPETQGNEQFF.

The V gene is TRBV4-3, the J gene TRBJ1-2; D remains unclear. V lost 0 bases and J 7 bases, leaving 6 bases between the germline ends. CDR1 is LGHNA and CDR2 is YSLEER in the germline V gene. CDR3 length equals 12 residues. In DNA, the CDR3 is TGCGCCAGCAGCCAAGATCACAGTGGCTACACCTTC. Protein sequence: CASSQDHSGYTF.

The chain links TRBV9 to TRBJ1-5; a possible D gene is TRBD1 (5 bases). The CDR3 has 16 residues. V lost 0 bases, J lost 3 bases, and 13 bases lay in between. Germline CDR1 reads SGDLS; CDR2 reads YYNGEE. The CDR3 nucleotides read TGTGCCAGCAGCGTAGGGCCTCAGGGTACCAATCAGCCCCAGCATTTT. Its translation: CASSVGPQGTNQPQHF.

The chain's CDR3 is CASSLGGSPEKLFF. In nucleotides, the CDR3 is TGTGCCAGCAGCTTGGGTGGTTCCCCAGAAAAACTGTTTTTT. The chain is built from TRBV7-4 and TRBJ1-4; D is uncertain. Germline CDR1 reads SGHVT; CDR2 reads SQSDAQ. The CDR3 covers 14 residues. V dropped 3 bases and J dropped 8 bases, with 13 bases sitting between them. The whole variable domain, filled in from reference TRBV7-4 and TRBJ1-4, reads GAGVSQSPRYKVAKRGRDVALRCDSISGHVTLYWYRQTLGQGSEVLTYSQSDAQRDKSGRPSGRFSAERPERSVSTLKIQRTEQGDSAVYLCASSLGGSPEKLFFGSGTQLSVL.

This clone was detected only once. V and J are TRBV6-1 and TRBJ2-5, with TRBD1 identical over 8 bases. The DNA end favors TRBJ2-7, so the J call may be wrong. The length of the CDR3 is 17 residues. Germline assignment: CDR1 MNHNS and CDR2 SASEGT. The CDR3 loop reads CASSDLFGTGRSYEQYF. In nucleotides, the CDR3 is TGTGCCAGCAGTGACCTGTTTGGGACAGGTCGCTCCTACGAGCAGTACTTC.